The source of this T cell receptor (beta chain) is a study of blood T cell repertoires in COVID-19. Study in general: T cells, B-cell-depleted T cells, or PBMCs supplied cDNA or gDNA.

As handled by the study authors: Using reference gene primer amplification, nucleated cell counts were estimated. This table comes from immunoSEQ multiplex PCR, and its TCRdb copy is limited to in-frame clones, with some not included. Clonal size and the V and J genes are those of that table, whereas D and trimming came from the DNA. The data contain hundreds of thousands of clones, 70% to 90% of them singletons. Details on this clone: Other DNA sequences from this sample encode an identical CDR3 as well.

Trimming shortened V by 3 bases and J by 5 bases, and 14 bases separated the two germline ends. Germline V gene lookup returns CDR1 SGDLS and CDR2 YYNGEE. The CDR3 sequence is 14 residues long. The chain employs TRBV9 and TRBJ1-2, with a weak D call TRBD1 (6 bases). This TCR derives from a woman aged 18-30 years with acute or convalescent COVID-19. The specimen was peripheral blood. The CDR3 reads CASSATGSSYGYTF. CDR3 DNA: TGTGCCAGCAGCGCCACAGGGAGTAGTTATGGCTACACCTTC.